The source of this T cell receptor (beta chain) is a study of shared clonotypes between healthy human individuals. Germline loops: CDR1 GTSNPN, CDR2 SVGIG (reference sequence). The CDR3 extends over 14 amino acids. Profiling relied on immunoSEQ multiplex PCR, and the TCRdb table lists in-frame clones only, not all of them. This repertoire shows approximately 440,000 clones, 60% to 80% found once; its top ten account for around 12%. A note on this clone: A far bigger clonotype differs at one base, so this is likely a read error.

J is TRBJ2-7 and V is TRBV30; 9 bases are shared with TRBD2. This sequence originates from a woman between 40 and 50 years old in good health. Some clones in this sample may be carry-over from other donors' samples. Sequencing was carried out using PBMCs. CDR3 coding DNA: TGTGACTGGAGGCCCTGGCGGGAGGGCCGCGAGCAGTACTTC. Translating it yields CDWRPWREGREQYF.